Here is one T cell receptor beta chain with its context. The antigen this receptor binds is unknown. Compared with germline, one end of the junction differs, possibly owing to a read error. The CDR3 goes from the cysteine to the phenylalanine over 18 residues. The CDR3 DNA has 54 bases and is translated from base 1. CDR1 and CDR2 are read off the germline V gene as SGHVS and FNYEAQ. This sample is part of a study of OX40 agonist ivuxolimab in advanced cancers. About the study as a whole: Ivuxolimab was a fully human IgG2 agonistic monoclonal antibody targeting the costimulatory receptor OX40 (CD134). Intravenous ivuxolimab was administered to patients every 2 weeks at six dose levels: 0.01, 0.1, 0.3, 1.5, 3 and 10 mg/kg. Among the roughly 50 dose-escalation patients, about 20 had hepatocellular carcinoma, roughly 15 melanoma, 9 renal cell carcinoma and 9 head and neck cancer. In the dose-escalation cohort, roughly four fifths of patients were male, and the mean age was roughly 60 years, with a range of about 20 to 90. Patients were allowed to have had prior anti-PD-1, anti-PD-L1 or anti-CTLA-4 therapy, and about 40% of the dose-escalation patients had been treated with checkpoint inhibitors. Partial responses occurred in three dose-escalation patients: two with cutaneous melanoma and one with hepatocellular carcinoma. The point of sequencing TCRbeta in the periphery was to test whether ivuxolimab changed TCR sequence diversity and drove clonal T-cell expansion. The paper covers the monotherapy dose-escalation part of the phase I ivuxolimab trial, which included N of about 50 patients. Study-wide findings and limitations: The antigen specificity of the peripheral T cells that underwent clonal expansion was not determined. Low levels of normalized T-cell clonal expansion were also seen in some nonresponding patients. Clonal expansion of both CD4+ and CD8+ blood T cells was observed from baseline to week 6 at doses 0.1 to 3.0 mg/kg. In partial responders in the 0.1-3.0 mg/kg groups, normalized peripheral clonal expansion was found to be among the lowest, especially among CD8+ T cells. On average, CD8+ T cells showed more expanded clones than CD4+ T cells after ivuxolimab.

The trial excluded patients who had a history of autoimmune disease or who were on systemic immunosuppression. Peripheral blood for TCR sequencing was drawn from every dose cohort at baseline, at cycle 4 day 1 and at cycle 7 day 1. The samples were drawn from a first-in-human, open-label, multicenter phase I dose-escalation trial of ivuxolimab. Adults with locally advanced or metastatic head and neck squamous cell, hepatocellular, melanoma or renal cell carcinoma were enrolled in the trial. Before TCR sequencing, CD4+ T cells and CD8+ T cells were sorted from peripheral blood as separate populations. To sequence the TCRbeta CDR3 region, genomic DNA was isolated from the sorted cells. TCRbeta CDR3 regions were sequenced using the immunoSEQ Assay. This immuneACCESS table, as held by TCRdb, lists in-frame sequences with V and J called but not all clones. Of the missing ones, under half trace to an unresolved V gene in checked studies; the others have no known cause. The sample yields approximately 100,000 clones; 90% were counted once. The top ten clones comprise approximately 0.3% of the sample.

The sample here was CD4+ or CD8+ T cells sorted from blood, taken in a trial of the OX40 agonist ivuxolimab. The V and J segments used are TRBV7-6 and TRBJ2-5, with 12 bases in between that match TRBD2. The receptor was isolated from an adult with an advanced solid tumor such as melanoma, head and neck, liver or kidney cancer. The CDR3 protein is CASSFTSGRMGYQEAQYF. The base sequence is TGTGCCAGCAGCTTCACTAGCGGGAGGATGGGGTACCAAGAGGCCCAGTACTTC.